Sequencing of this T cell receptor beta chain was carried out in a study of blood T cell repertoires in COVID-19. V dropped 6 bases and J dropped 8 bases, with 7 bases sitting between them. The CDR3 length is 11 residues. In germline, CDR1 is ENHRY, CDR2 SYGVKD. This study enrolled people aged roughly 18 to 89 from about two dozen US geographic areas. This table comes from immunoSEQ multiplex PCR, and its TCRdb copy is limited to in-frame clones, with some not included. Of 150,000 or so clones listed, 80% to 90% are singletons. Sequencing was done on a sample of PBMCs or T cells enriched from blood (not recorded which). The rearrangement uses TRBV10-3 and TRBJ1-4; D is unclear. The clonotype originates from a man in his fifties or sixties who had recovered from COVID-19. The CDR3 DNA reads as TGTGCCATCAGGGTACAGGAAAAACTGTTTTTT. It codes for CAIRVQEKLFF.